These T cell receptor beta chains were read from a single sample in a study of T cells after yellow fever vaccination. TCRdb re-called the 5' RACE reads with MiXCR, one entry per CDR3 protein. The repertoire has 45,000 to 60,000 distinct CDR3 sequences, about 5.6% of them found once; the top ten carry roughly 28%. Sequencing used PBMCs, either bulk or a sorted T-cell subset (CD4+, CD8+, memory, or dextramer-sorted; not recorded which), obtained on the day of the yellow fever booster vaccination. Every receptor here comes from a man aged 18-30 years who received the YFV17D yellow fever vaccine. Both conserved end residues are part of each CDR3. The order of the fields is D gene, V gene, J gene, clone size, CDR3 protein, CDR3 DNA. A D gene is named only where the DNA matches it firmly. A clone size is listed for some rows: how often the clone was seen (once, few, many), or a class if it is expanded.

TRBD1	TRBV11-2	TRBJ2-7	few	CASSLFSTRGLIYEQYF	TGTGCCAGCAGCTTATTTTCAACCAGGGGGCTAATCTACGAGCAGTACTTC
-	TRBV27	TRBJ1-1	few	CASSFTGGGEYTEAFF	TGTGCCAGCAGTTTTACCGGGGGCGGAGAATACACTGAAGCTTTCTTT
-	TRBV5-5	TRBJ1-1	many	CASSNTLGGTEAFF	TGTGCCAGCAGCAACACGCTCGGGGGTACTGAAGCTTTCTTT
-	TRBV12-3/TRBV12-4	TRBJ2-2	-	CASSLWPGAGTGELFF	TGTGCCAGCAGTTTATGGCCTGGGGCCGGCACCGGGGAGCTGTTTTTT
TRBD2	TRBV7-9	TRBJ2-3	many	CASSLAGGNTQYF	TGTGCCAGCAGCTTAGCGGGGGGGAATACGCAGTATTTT
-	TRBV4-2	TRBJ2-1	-	CASSQVARGEWSYEQFF	TGTGCCAGCAGCCAAGTTGCCAGGGGGGAGTGGTCCTATGAGCAGTTCTTC
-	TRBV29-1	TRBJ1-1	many	CSAVNTEAFF	TGCAGCGCAGTGAACACTGAAGCTTTCTTT
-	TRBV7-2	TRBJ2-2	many	CASSPHARGNTGELFF	TGTGCCAGCAGCCCACACGCGCGGGGCAACACCGGGGAGCTGTTTTTT
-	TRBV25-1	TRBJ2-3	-	CASSGQTDTQYF	TGTGCCAGCAGTGGGCAGACAGATACGCAGTATTTT
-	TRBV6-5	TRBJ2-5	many	CASSSPWQETQYF	TGTGCCAGCAGTTCCCCCTGGCAAGAGACCCAGTACTTC
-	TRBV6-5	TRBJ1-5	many	CASSTSDINQPQHF	TGTGCCAGCAGTACCTCCGACATAAATCAGCCCCAGCATTTT
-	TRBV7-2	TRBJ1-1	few	CASSPPGVNTEAFF	TGTGCCAGCAGCCCCCCGGGGGTTAACACTGAAGCTTTCTTT
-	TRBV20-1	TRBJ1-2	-	CSASPQSTIYGYTF	TGCAGTGCTAGCCCACAATCCACTATCTATGGCTACACCTTC
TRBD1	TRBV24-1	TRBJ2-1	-	CATSDAGTGVVDEQFF	TGTGCCACCAGTGACGCCGGGACAGGGGTGGTGGATGAGCAGTTCTTC
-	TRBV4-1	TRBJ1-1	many	CASSPREVAEAFF	TGCGCCAGCAGCCCTAGGGAGGTGGCTGAAGCTTTCTTT